This T cell receptor beta chain appears in the sequencing data of a study of human T cells and chemical hapten exposure. Across the study: The sensitizing agent was 2% DPC, placed on roughly 2 cm by roughly 2 cm of upper inner arm skin. Patients, a majority of them female, were diagnosed with alopecia areata, totalis or universalis.

This sample's time point: patch test 2, 6 weeks after DPC sensitization. Treatment here: therapeutic diphenylcyclopropenone sensitization with weekly scalp DPC. Unique molecular identifiers were attached to individual cDNA molecules within the library. MiXCR was run by TCRdb on the RACE reads, yielding one entry per CDR3 protein. In the table there are approximately 92,000 distinct CDR3 sequences, over 10% of which are singletons. Study outcomes and limitations: No alteration of TCRs above 1 in 1000 frequency was seen with DPC sensitization.

This clonotype was seen ten or more times. The antigen remains undetermined. V was shortened by 8 bases and J by 0 bases, with 7 bases between the two germline ends. This CDR3 contains 12 residues. Germline lookup yields CDR1 SGHAT and CDR2 FQNNGV. This chain joins TRBV11-2 and TRBJ1-2; a possible D gene is TRBD1 (5 bases). This clonotype was sampled from a middle-aged woman with alopecia areata. Some clones in this sample may be carry-over from other donors' samples. Sequencing was performed on whole blood, taken in connection with sensitization to the hapten diphenylcyclopropenone (DPC). DNA for the CDR3: TGTGCCAGCTTAGGGGCTAACTATGGCTACACCTTC. Protein product: CASLGANYGYTF.